The 23 T cell receptor beta chains given below trace back to one sample, sequenced in a study of blood T cell repertoires in COVID-19. Method: immunoSEQ multiplex PCR; TCRdb's copy keeps in-frame clones and lacks some. The profile shows 45,000 to 75,000 clones, around nine tenths of them singletons. Sequences were obtained from peripheral blood. The receptor source for this set is a man aged 60 to 75 with acute or convalescent COVID-19.

The chain has TRBV18 and TRBJ2-3; 7 bases line up with TRBD2. Germline V gives CDR1 KGHSH, CDR2 LQKENI. J lost 0 bases, V lost 6 bases, and 6 bases had no gene match. This CDR3 comprises 15 residues. The CDR3 here is CASSPLAASTDTQYF. DNA for the CDR3: TGTGCCAGCTCCCCCCTAGCGGCTAGCACAGATACGCAGTATTTT.

This chain joins TRBV18 and TRBJ1-1; D possibly corresponds to TRBD1 (5 bases). The CDR3 consists of 13 residues. Trimming removed 2 bases at V and 4 bases at J, with 8 bases between. CDR1 and CDR2 from the germline V gene are KGHSH and LQKENI. DNA of the CDR3: TGTGCCAGCTCACCAGGGCAGGGCACTGAAGCTTTCTTT. It is translated as CASSPGQGTEAFF. Full variable domain (rest looked up from reference TRBV18 and TRBJ1-1): NAGVMQNPRHLVRRRGQEARLRCSPMKGHSHVYWYRQLPEEGLKFMVYLQKENIIDESGMPKERFSAEFPKEGPSILRIQQVVRGDSAAYFCASSPGQGTEAFFGQGTRLTVV.

The genes are TRBV28 and TRBJ1-5; 7 nucleotides match TRBD1. The trim removed 7 bases at V and 2 bases at J, leaving 11 bases unmatched. Germline CDR1 MDHEN, CDR2 SYDVKM. The CDR3 is 16 residues long. The CDR3 DNA reads TGTGCCAGCACCGCCTTGAGGGGGCTCGGCAATCAGCCCCAGCATTTT. Translating it yields CASTALRGLGNQPQHF.

The chain couples TRBV3-1 (or the pseudogene TRBV3-2) to TRBJ1-5, with TRBD1 as a possible D gene (6 bases). The CDR3 extends over 14 amino acids. Germline V lookup: CDR1 LGHDT, CDR2 YNNKEL (reference sequence). V shed 4 bases and J shed 6 bases, with 13 bases lying between them. This chain's CDR3 is CASSRDRLSQPQHF. CDR3 coding DNA: TGTGCCAGCAGCCGTGACAGGTTAAGTCAGCCCCAGCATTTT.

This chain uses TRBV5-1 with TRBJ2-1; D uncertain. Trimming removed 2 bases at V and 0 bases at J, with 6 bases between. Germline values: CDR1 SGHRS, CDR2 YFSETQ. CDR3 length equals 14 residues. DNA for the CDR3: TGCGCCAGCAGCTTTCAGGTCTCCTACAATGAGCAGTTCTTC. It codes for CASSFQVSYNEQFF.

This rearrangement joins TRBV2 to TRBJ2-4, with 12 bases matching TRBD2. The CDR3 length is 16 residues. Trimming removed 7 bases from V and 3 bases from J; junction bases left unmatched: 7. Germline-derived CDR1 and CDR2 are SNHLY and FYNNEI. CDR3 coding DNA: TGTGCCAGCACCGACCTAGCGGGAGGGAACAAAAACATTCAGTACTTC. Translation gives CASTDLAGGNKNIQYF.

V is TRBV18 and J is TRBJ2-5; D remains unclear. The V gene lost 3 bases and the J gene lost 5 bases, with 37 bases spanning the gap. This CDR3 has 22 amino acids. Per germline, CDR1 KGHSH and CDR2 LQKENI. This chain's CDR3 is CASSPSPAFLWRVADPSETQYF. CDR3 nucleotides: TGTGCCAGCTCACCGTCTCCAGCATTTTTATGGAGAGTCGCAGATCCCTCGGAGACCCAGTACTTC. Using reference TRBV18 and TRBJ2-5 for the parts outside the CDR3, the full variable domain is NAGVMQNPRHLVRRRGQEARLRCSPMKGHSHVYWYRQLPEEGLKFMVYLQKENIIDESGMPKERFSAEFPKEGPSILRIQQVVRGDSAAYFCASSPSPAFLWRVADPSETQYFGPGTRLLVL.

The rearrangement links TRBV5-1 to TRBJ1-1; D remains unclear. The germline CDR1 and CDR2 sequences are SGHRS and YFSETQ. Trimming removed 6 bases from V and 0 bases from J, with 9 bases in between. The CDR3 spans 13 residues. The CDR3 protein is CASKNPVNTEAFF. Here the CDR3 DNA reads TGCGCCAGCAAGAACCCGGTGAACACTGAAGCTTTCTTT. Combining the CDR3 with reference TRBV5-1 and TRBJ1-1 gives the whole variable domain KAGVTQTPRYLIKTRGQQVTLSCSPISGHRSVSWYQQTPGQGLQFLFEYFSETQRNKGNFPGRFSGRQFSNSRSEMNVSTLELGDSALYLCASKNPVNTEAFFGQGTRLTVV.

This clone has just one count. V and J are TRBV4-1 and TRBJ1-5; the D is unclear. V dropped 0 bases and J dropped 2 bases, with 8 bases sitting between them. The CDR3 extends over 15 amino acids. Germline assignment: CDR1 MGHRA and CDR2 YSYEKL. In DNA form, the CDR3 reads TGCGCCAGCAGCCAAGAATGGAGCCGCAATCAGCCCCAGCATTTT. Its protein product is CASSQEWSRNQPQHF.

V usage is TRBV2 and J usage is TRBJ2-1; 8 bases are a match to TRBD2. Losses at the gene ends were 6 bases for V and 4 bases for J; bases not matched to a gene: 5. This CDR3 region has 14 residues. Looked up from germline, CDR1 is SNHLY and CDR2 is FYNNEI. The CDR3, as DNA: TGTGCCAGCAGACTGACTAGCGAATACAATGAGCAGTTCTTC. Its translation is CASRLTSEYNEQFF.

The genes are TRBV5-1 and TRBJ2-1, with D possibly matching TRBD1 (5 bases). The CDR3 sequence is 14 residues long. Germline V gene lookup returns CDR1 SGHRS and CDR2 YFSETQ. Deletions cut 5 bases from V and 9 bases from J, with 18 bases between. In DNA, the CDR3 is TGCGCCAGCAGTTGGGGCGCTGGACCCAGTGAGCAGTTCTTC. Its translation is CASSWGAGPSEQFF.

This chain links TRBV28 with TRBJ2-7; D is undetermined. The CDR3 totals 14 residues. Per the germline V gene, CDR1 is MDHEN and CDR2 is SYDVKM. V lost 4 bases and J 2 bases, leaving 12 bases between the germline ends. The CDR3 DNA follows: TGTGCCAGCAGTTCCCGGTTTCGAACCTACGAGCAGTACTTC. Protein: CASSSRFRTYEQYF.

The chain combines TRBV28 with TRBJ2-7, with D hard to call. From germline, CDR1 is MDHEN and CDR2 SYDVKM. CDR3 length equals 14 residues. V was cut by 2 bases and J by 7 bases, with 15 bases left in between. CDR3 sequence (DNA): TGTGCCAGCAGTTTACGCGGCGGCGTTAAGGAGCAGTACTTC. This gives the protein CASSLRGGVKEQYF.

V gene TRBV19 combines with J gene TRBJ1-3; no reliable D call. This CDR3 comprises 16 residues. Per germline, CDR1 LNHDA and CDR2 SQIVND (reference sequence). V lost 5 bases and J lost 1, with 15 bases in between. DNA of the CDR3: TGTGCCAGTAGTGGCGGACGGGAACCTTCTGGAAACACCATATATTTT. Encoded protein: CASSGGREPSGNTIYF.

This clone came up once. The rearrangement links TRBV28 to TRBJ1-4; the match to TRBD1 covers 7 bases. The J segment lost 7 bases and the V segment lost 6 bases, leaving 8 bases of the junction unmatched. CDR1 MDHEN and CDR2 SYDVKM come from the germline V gene. CDR3 size: 14 residues. The CDR3 DNA reads as TGTGCCAGCAGGACTCAGGGGGGAATTGAAAAACTGTTTTTT. Protein: CASRTQGGIEKLFF.

V and J are TRBV5-1 and TRBJ1-2, with 10 bases lining up with TRBD1. Per the germline V gene, CDR1 is SGHRS and CDR2 is YFSETQ. The CDR3 is 14 residues long. V shed 4 bases and J 8 bases; nucleotides not matched to a gene: 8. CDR3 DNA sequence: TGCGCCAGCAGCCCGGGGGACAGGGGAAGCGGCTACACCTTC. Its protein is CASSPGDRGSGYTF.

The J gene is TRBJ2-1, the V gene TRBV30; the match to TRBD2 covers 10 bases. The CDR3 covers 15 residues. The junction had 12 bases not matched to a gene; V was cut back by 5 bases and J by 8 bases. Per the germline V gene, CDR1 is GTSNPN and CDR2 is SVGIG (reference sequence). The CDR3 loop reads CAWEKRSGRGYEQFF. For the CDR3, the DNA is TGTGCCTGGGAAAAAAGGAGCGGGAGGGGATATGAGCAGTTCTTC.

This clone was counted a few times. The gene calls are TRBV28 and TRBJ2-1, with 10 positions matching TRBD2. Germline-derived CDR1 and CDR2 are MDHEN and SYDVKM. The CDR3 has 15 residues. The V gene end was trimmed by 10 bases and the J gene end by 7 bases; junction bases not matched to a gene: 13. The CDR3 sequence: CATLGGLAGANEQFF. In DNA, the CDR3 is TGTGCCACCCTAGGGGGGCTAGCGGGAGCTAATGAGCAGTTCTTC.

The chain has TRBV7-2 and TRBJ1-2; 8 bases align to TRBD1. Germline V gene lookup returns CDR1 SGHTA and CDR2 FQGNSA. This CDR3 is built from 15 residues. J was trimmed by 3 bases and V by 5 bases; bases with no gene match: 8. The CDR3 DNA sequence: TGTGCCAGCAGCCCGAGGACAGGGTACGACTATGGCTACACCTTC. Its protein is CASSPRTGYDYGYTF.

DNA for the CDR3: TGCGCCAGCAGCCCCCCCGGGAACACTGAAGCTTTCTTT. Translated, it gives CASSPPGNTEAFF. V usage is TRBV5-1 and J usage is TRBJ1-1, with unresolved D. Germline CDR1 and CDR2: SGHRS and YFSETQ. Deletions cut 4 bases from V and 1 base from J, with 8 bases between. CDR3 length equals 13 residues. Using reference TRBV5-1 and TRBJ1-1 for the parts outside the CDR3, the full variable domain is KAGVTQTPRYLIKTRGQQVTLSCSPISGHRSVSWYQQTPGQGLQFLFEYFSETQRNKGNFPGRFSGRQFSNSRSEMNVSTLELGDSALYLCASSPPGNTEAFFGQGTRLTVV.

The chain links TRBV5-1 to TRBJ1-3; maybe TRBD1 (5 bases). This CDR3 spans 14 amino acids. Germline V gene sequence: CDR1 SGHRS, CDR2 YFSETQ. Trimming removed 3 bases at V and 8 bases at J, with 15 bases between. CDR3 sequence: CASSYSDATDTIYF. CDR3 in DNA: TGCGCCAGCAGCTACAGCGACGCGACAGACACCATATATTTT.

The V gene is TRBV5-1, the J gene TRBJ2-3; TRBD1 might be the D (6 bases). The CDR3 runs to 17 residues. Germline CDR1 SGHRS, CDR2 YFSETQ. Trimming stripped 2 bases from V and 0 bases from J, with 16 bases between. The CDR3 bases are TGCGCCAGCAGCTTCGGCAGGGGAGTCCCTAGCACAGATACGCAGTATTTT. It is translated as CASSFGRGVPSTDTQYF.

The chain carries TRBV7-6 and TRBJ2-1; D ambiguous. CDR1 is SGHVS and CDR2 is FNYEAQ in the germline V gene. The CDR3 loop spans 15 amino acids. V lost 5 bases to trimming and J lost 0 bases, with 11 bases between them. CDR3 DNA sequence: TGTGCCAGCAGCCCCGCTACCAACTCCTACAATGAGCAGTTCTTC. It encodes CASSPATNSYNEQFF.